This entry features one T cell receptor beta chain sequence. This entry belongs to a study of blood T cells in healthy people across ages. CDR1 is MNHNY, CDR2 SVGAGI, per germline (reference sequence). With 2 bases removed from V and 5 bases from J, the gap between germline ends came to 7 bases. CDR3 length equals 12 residues. Ranging in age from about 6 to 100, the donors were healthy Caucasian individuals from Russia. A second PCR of 7 to 11 cycles used a sample-barcoded 5' primer and a J-beta primer mix. TCRdb reprocessed the 5' RACE reads with MiXCR, giving one entry per CDR3 protein. The sample comprises approximately 850,000 distinct CDR3 sequences, 58% of which are singletons, and over 20% rests with the top ten.

This TCR was recovered from a man younger than 40 in good health. The sequencing input was blood. The chain joins TRBV6-6 to TRBJ2-7; unclear D gene. CDR3 sequence (DNA): TGTGCCAGCAGTTACCCGGGCAACGAGCAGTACTTC. This sequence encodes CASSYPGNEQYF.